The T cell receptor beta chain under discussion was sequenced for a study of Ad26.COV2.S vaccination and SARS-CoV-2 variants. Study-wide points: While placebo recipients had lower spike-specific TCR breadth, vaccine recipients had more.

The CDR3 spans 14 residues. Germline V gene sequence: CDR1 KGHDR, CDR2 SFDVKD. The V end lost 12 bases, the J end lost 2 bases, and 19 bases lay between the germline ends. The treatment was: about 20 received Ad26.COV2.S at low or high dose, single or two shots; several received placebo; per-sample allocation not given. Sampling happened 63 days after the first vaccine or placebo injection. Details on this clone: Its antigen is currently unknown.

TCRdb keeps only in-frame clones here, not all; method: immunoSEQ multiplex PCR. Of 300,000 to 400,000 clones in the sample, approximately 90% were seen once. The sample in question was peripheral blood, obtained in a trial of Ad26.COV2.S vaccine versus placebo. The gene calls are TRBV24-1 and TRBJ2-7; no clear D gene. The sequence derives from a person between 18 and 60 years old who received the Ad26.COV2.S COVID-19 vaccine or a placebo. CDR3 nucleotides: TGTGCCGGCCTCCTCGCTCAGCCCCCCTACGAGCAGTACTTC. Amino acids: CAGLLAQPPYEQYF.